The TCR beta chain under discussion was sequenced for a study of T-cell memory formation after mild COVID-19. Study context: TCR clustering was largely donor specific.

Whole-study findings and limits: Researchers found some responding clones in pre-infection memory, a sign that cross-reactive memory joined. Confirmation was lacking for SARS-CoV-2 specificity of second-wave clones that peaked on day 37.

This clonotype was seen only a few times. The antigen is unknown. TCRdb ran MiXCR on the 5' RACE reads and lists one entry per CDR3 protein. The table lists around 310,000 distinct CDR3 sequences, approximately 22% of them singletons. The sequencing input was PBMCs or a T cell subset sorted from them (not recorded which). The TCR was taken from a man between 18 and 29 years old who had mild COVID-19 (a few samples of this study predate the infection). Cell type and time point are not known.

The CDR3 loop is CASSTTGKNTEAFF. DNA of the CDR3: TGCGCCAGCAGCACGACAGGGAAGAACACTGAAGCTTTCTTT. The chain employs TRBV5-1 and TRBJ1-1; 7 nucleotides agree with TRBD1. Trimming cost V 4 bases and J 1 base; bases outside gene matches: 4. The CDR3 has 14 amino acids. CDR1 is SGHRS and CDR2 is YFSETQ in the germline V gene.